These 8 T cell receptor beta chains were all obtained from the same sample, sequenced in a study of blood T cell repertoires in COVID-19. Sequencing used immunoSEQ multiplex PCR; TCRdb keeps in-frame clones, though not all of them. Of a few hundred thousand clones in the sample, more than 85% were seen once. Sequencing was done on a sample of PBMCs or T cells enriched from blood (not recorded which). The receptors here all came from a woman in her twenties or thirties who had recovered from COVID-19.

The genes are TRBV10-3 and TRBJ1-2, with D possibly being TRBD1 (6 bases). Germline-derived CDR1 and CDR2 are ENHRY and SYGVKD. CDR3 length: 14 residues. V shed 0 bases and J shed 6 bases, with 11 bases lying between them. The chain's CDR3 is CAISESDRTDGYTF. The CDR3 bases are TGTGCCATCAGTGAGTCGGATCGGACAGATGGCTACACCTTC.

This rearrangement joins TRBV10-2 to TRBJ2-2; the D gene is possibly TRBD2 (6 bases). The V end was cut by 3 bases, the J end by 3 bases, with 17 bases between. CDR3 size: 17 residues. CDR1 and CDR2 from the germline V gene are WSHSY and SAAADI. The CDR3 nucleotides read TGCGCCAGCAGTGACTTACGCGGGGCGCAGGACACCGGGGAGCTGTTTTTT. Translating gives CASSDLRGAQDTGELFF.

This chain uses TRBV12-1 with TRBJ1-5; the table's TRBD1 call for D was not verified on the DNA. TRBV12-1 has pseudogene status. There are 18 residues in the CDR3. Here the CDR3 DNA reads TGTGCCAGCAGCCTGAATCCCTCCGGGACAAAGAGCAATCAGCCCCAGCATTTT. Residues: CASSLNPSGTKSNQPQHF.

The chain combines TRBV9 with TRBJ2-3; 11 bases line up with TRBD2. The CDR3 is made up of 15 amino acids. V shed 2 bases, J shed 3 bases, and the junction held 2 bases outside the gene matches. Germline V gives CDR1 SGDLS, CDR2 YYNGEE. DNA of the CDR3: TGTGCCAGCAGCGTGGGGACTAGCGGTACAGATACGCAGTATTTT. This encodes CASSVGTSGTDTQYF.

This clone was picked up a small number of times. The gene calls are TRBV5-6 and TRBJ1-6; D is ambiguous. Germline CDR1 and CDR2: SGHDT and YYEEEE. The V gene lost 1 base and the J gene lost 6 bases, with 11 bases spanning the gap. The CDR3 length is 15 residues. The chain's CDR3 is CASSLRGLVNSPLHF. The CDR3 bases are TGTGCCAGCAGCTTGCGCGGTCTCGTTAATTCACCCCTCCACTTT.

V is TRBV7-9 and J is TRBJ2-2, with D possibly being TRBD1 (6 bases). The ends were cut back, 4 bases at V and 6 bases at J, with 9 bases in the middle. Germline V gene lookup returns CDR1 SEHNR and CDR2 FQNEAQ (reference sequence). The CDR3 consists of 13 residues. This CDR3 reads CASSSQGPGELFF. DNA of the CDR3: TGTGCCAGCAGCTCACAGGGCCCCGGGGAGCTGTTTTTT.

In its sample, this clone was seen a few times. V usage is TRBV2 and J usage is TRBJ2-7; 9 bases fit TRBD1. CDR3 length: 14 amino acids. Trimming removed 8 bases from V and 3 bases from J; junction bases left unmatched: 8. Germline-derived CDR1 and CDR2 are SNHLY and FYNNEI. The CDR3 sequence is CASHRDRAYYEQYF. The CDR3 nucleotides read TGTGCCAGCCACCGGGACAGGGCCTACTACGAGCAGTACTTC.

This chain uses TRBV18 with TRBJ1-1; D is unresolved. Germline assignment: CDR1 KGHSH and CDR2 LQKENI. The CDR3 consists of 14 residues. Trimming cost V 0 bases and J 1 base, with 6 bases left between them. DNA for the CDR3: TGTGCCAGCTCACCACCGCCGGGGAACACTGAAGCTTTCTTT. It specifies CASSPPPGNTEAFF.